The 9 T cell receptor beta chains below were found in one sample sequenced in a study of blood T cells in healthy people across ages (dated by TCRdb to about 2015). Library generation was performed with 5' RACE. Sequencing relied on an Illumina HiSeq 2500. The second PCR ran for about 6 to 11 cycles and used a J-beta primer mix along with a sample-barcoded 5' primer. Using fastp at Q25 and MiXCR, TCRdb reprocessed the public reads and kept productive beta chains. All rows with the same CDR3 protein become a single entry with the most common DNA and genes. In all, the sample holds 700,000 to 950,000 distinct CDR3 sequences, and over 45% of those were seen once. The top ten clonotypes cover approximately 20% of the sample. The sequenced sample was blood. These receptors originate from a man aged 25-40 years in good health.

The genes are TRBV7-2 and TRBJ2-5; no definite D call. V was trimmed by 2 bases and J by 0 bases, leaving 10 bases between them. CDR3 size: 15 residues. Germline lookup yields CDR1 SGHTA and CDR2 FQGNSA. The CDR3 here is CASSLLYGDQETQYF. CDR3 bases: TGTGCCAGCAGCTTATTGTACGGAGACCAAGAGACCCAGTACTTC. Combining the CDR3 with reference TRBV7-2 and TRBJ2-5 gives the whole variable domain GAGVSQSPSNKVTEKGKDVELRCDPISGHTALYWYRQSLGQGLEFLIYFQGNSAPDKSGLPSDRFSAERTGGSVSTLTIQRTQQEDSAVYLCASSLLYGDQETQYFGPGTRLLVL.

About this clonotype itself: The germline gene is not matched at one end of the junction; a read error may be the cause. The rearrangement links TRBV11-2 to TRBJ2-7; no definite D call. Germline V gene sequence: CDR1 SGHAT, CDR2 FQNNGV. The CDR3 runs to 13 residues. CDR3 DNA: TGTGCCAGCAGCCCTCCTGATCTCTACGAGCAGAACTTC. As protein: CASSPPDLYEQNF.

The rearrangement uses TRBV12-3 or TRBV12-4 and TRBJ1-1; TRBD1 might be the D (6 bases). The CDR3 consists of 13 residues. The V and J ends lost 5 bases and 6 bases respectively, with 13 bases between them. Here the CDR3 reads CASSIKQGSEAFF. In DNA, the CDR3 is TGTGCCAGCAGTATTAAACAGGGATCTGAAGCTTTCTTT.

In regard to this clonotype: One end of the junction does not line up with germline, which may come from a read error. The V call is TRBV4-1, the J call TRBJ2-4; 8 bases map to TRBD2. Germline V gene data show CDR1 as MGHRA and CDR2 as YSYEKL. The CDR3 sequence is 15 residues long. CDR3 loop: CASGQGWGLENIQYF. CDR3 DNA: TGCGCCAGCGGCCAAGGTTGGGGACTAGAGAACATTCAGTACTTC.

This rearrangement joins TRBV9 to TRBJ1-2; D is unclear. Germline V gene data show CDR1 as SGDLS and CDR2 as YYNGEE. The length of the CDR3 is 12 residues. V was pared by 5 bases and J by 11 bases, with 16 bases between. CDR3 loop: CASRGEGGSYTF. The CDR3 bases are TGTGCCAGCAGGGGAGAGGGTGGTTCTTACACCTTC.

This rearrangement joins TRBV29-1 to TRBJ2-5; D possibly corresponds to TRBD2 (7 bases). The germline CDR1 and CDR2 sequences are SQVTM and ANQGSEA. V shed 4 bases and J shed 7 bases, with 19 bases lying between them. This CDR3 is 14 amino acids long. CDR3 DNA sequence: TGCAGCGTTGCGGGGGAGGGGGGTATTGGGACCCAGTACTTC. It is translated as CSVAGEGGIGTQYF.

This clonotype occurred a few times. CDR3 in DNA: TGCAGCGTTGAAGACCGGGGGGCCAACGTCCTGACTTTC. This gives the protein CSVEDRGANVLTF. The chain is built from TRBV29-1 and TRBJ2-6; no clear D. Germline lookup yields CDR1 SQVTM and CDR2 ANQGSEA. This CDR3 is built from 13 residues. V lost 0 bases, J lost 4 bases, and 4 bases lay in between.

There are many counts of this clonotype. The V call is TRBV27, the J call TRBJ1-2, with 7 nucleotides matching TRBD1. The CDR3 consists of 14 residues. J lost 0 bases, V lost 8 bases, and 6 bases had no gene match. Germline V gene sequence: CDR1 MNHEY, CDR2 SMNVEV (reference sequence). CDR3: CASGQGGANYGYTF. CDR3 bases: TGTGCCAGCGGGCAGGGGGGAGCTAACTATGGCTACACCTTC.

The rearrangement links TRBV30 to TRBJ1-2; possible D gene TRBD1, 6 bases. V was trimmed by 2 bases and J by 3 bases, leaving 13 bases between them. The CDR3 runs to 14 residues. CDR1 and CDR2 from the germline V gene are GTSNPN and SVGIG (reference sequence). This CDR3 reads CAWSTGSSHYGYTF. CDR3 sequence (DNA): TGTGCCTGGAGTACAGGGAGCTCTCACTATGGCTACACCTTC.